These 30 T cell receptor beta chains share one sample of origin, sequenced in a study of shared clonotypes between healthy human individuals. Profiled with immunoSEQ multiplex PCR; TCRdb holds only in-frame clones, not every one. The sample records about 680,000 clones, about three quarters being singletons. The sample taken for sequencing was memory CD4+ T cells sorted from blood. Noted subset: CD45RA-negative fraction. These receptors came from a woman aged 25 to 45 in good health.

The rearrangement uses TRBV11-2 and TRBJ2-7, with 10 bases fitting TRBD2. The CDR3 spans 16 residues. The V and J ends lost 5 bases and 2 bases, in that order; junction bases with no gene match: 9. Germline CDR1 and CDR2: SGHAT and FQNNGV. CDR3 DNA sequence: TGTGCCAGCAGCCGAGATAGCGGGAGGTTTCCCTACGAGCAGTACTTC. Protein: CASSRDSGRFPYEQYF.

This clone was picked up a small number of times. The rearrangement links TRBV5-1 to TRBJ2-2; TRBD2 is a possible D gene (6 bases). The germline CDR1 and CDR2 sequences are SGHRS and YFSETQ. The V and J ends lost 7 bases and 3 bases respectively, with 16 bases between them. The CDR3 is 15 residues long. The CDR3, as DNA: TGCGCCAGCTCGGTTTTGTGGGGGGACACCGGGGAGCTGTTTTTT. It codes for CASSVLWGDTGELFF. The full variable domain, rest sourced from reference TRBV5-1 and TRBJ2-2, is KAGVTQTPRYLIKTRGQQVTLSCSPISGHRSVSWYQQTPGQGLQFLFEYFSETQRNKGNFPGRFSGRQFSNSRSEMNVSTLELGDSALYLCASSVLWGDTGELFFGEGSRLTVL.

The chain carries TRBV10-1 and TRBJ2-7; 12 positions agree with TRBD2. Germline assignment: CDR1 WNHNN and CDR2 SYGVQD (reference sequence). The trim removed 0 bases at V and 5 bases at J, leaving 5 bases unmatched. The CDR3 consists of 16 residues. The CDR3 spells CASSESTSGSRNEQYF. The CDR3 DNA follows: TGCGCCAGCAGTGAGTCGACTAGCGGGAGTAGGAACGAGCAGTACTTC.

This clone came up a few times. The chain is built from TRBV29-1 and TRBJ2-1; D remains ambiguous. CDR1 is SQVTM, CDR2 ANQGSEA, per germline. The CDR3 is made up of 13 amino acids. The CDR3 protein is CSHTIDLYNEQFF. The CDR3 DNA is TGCAGTCATACCATAGACCTTTACAATGAGCAGTTCTTC.

This clone showed up just a few times. The chain employs TRBV19 and TRBJ1-5, with no clear D. CDR1 and CDR2 (germline): LNHDA, SQIVND (reference sequence). The CDR3 is made up of 13 amino acids. Trimming cost V 10 bases and J 3 bases, with 13 bases left between them. Here the CDR3 DNA reads TGTGCCACCAGATTGAATTACAATCAGCCCCAGCATTTT. Translation gives CATRLNYNQPQHF.

This clone was detected only once. Within the sample, other DNA sequences also encode this same CDR3. The gene calls are TRBV5-1 and TRBJ2-3; no clear D gene. The CDR3 loop spans 14 amino acids. The V and J ends lost 4 bases and 0 bases respectively, with 9 bases between them. The germline CDR1 and CDR2 sequences are SGHRS and YFSETQ. CDR3 nucleotide sequence: TGCGCCAGCAGCCCCGGACCGAGCACAGATACGCAGTATTTT. The encoded protein is CASSPGPSTDTQYF. Full variable domain (outside the CDR3, taken from reference TRBV5-1 and TRBJ2-3): KAGVTQTPRYLIKTRGQQVTLSCSPISGHRSVSWYQQTPGQGLQFLFEYFSETQRNKGNFPGRFSGRQFSNSRSEMNVSTLELGDSALYLCASSPGPSTDTQYFGPGTRLTVL.

This rearrangement joins TRBV6-5 to TRBJ2-7; 10 bases are a match to TRBD2. V lost 7 bases, J lost 1 base, and 7 bases stayed unmatched. This CDR3 has 15 amino acids. Germline CDR1 MNHEY, CDR2 SVGAGI. The CDR3 protein is CASTGTSENSYEQYF. CDR3 in DNA: TGTGCCAGCACGGGGACTAGCGAAAATTCCTACGAGCAGTACTTC.

The chain uses TRBV27 and TRBJ1-5; a weak D match, TRBD1 (5 bases). CDR1 MNHEY and CDR2 SMNVEV come from the germline V gene (reference sequence). V was pared by 5 bases and J by 4 bases, with 12 bases between. The CDR3 loop spans 14 amino acids. The CDR3 here is CASSRMQGNQPQHF. In DNA form, the CDR3 reads TGTGCCAGCAGTCGAATGCAGGGAAATCAGCCCCAGCATTTT.

The CDR3 protein is CASSATLQGRAFF. For the CDR3, the DNA is TGTGCCAGCAGTGCCACACTTCAGGGGCGAGCTTTCTTT. This chain uses TRBV27 with TRBJ1-1; possibly TRBD1 for D (6 bases). In germline, CDR1 is MNHEY, CDR2 SMNVEV (reference sequence). Trimming took off 5 bases at V and 10 bases at J, with 17 bases between the two ends. This CDR3 spans 13 amino acids.

V usage is TRBV28 and J usage is TRBJ2-3; 8 bases align to TRBD2. The CDR3 has 14 residues. Germline assignment: CDR1 MDHEN and CDR2 SYDVKM. Unmatched junction bases numbered 5, after V lost 5 bases and J lost 4 bases. The CDR3 is CASSAPGGPDTQYF. CDR3 coding DNA: TGTGCCAGCAGTGCACCGGGGGGGCCAGATACGCAGTATTTT.

This clone came up a few times. Other DNA sequences in this specimen translate into the identical CDR3. The J gene is TRBJ1-2, the V gene TRBV28; tentatively, D is TRBD1 (5 bases). Per germline, CDR1 MDHEN and CDR2 SYDVKM. V was cut by 5 bases and J by 4 bases, with 11 bases left in between. This CDR3 region has 13 residues. CDR3 DNA: TGTGCCAGCAGTAAGGGGTCGAGCTATGGCTACACCTTC. This gives the protein CASSKGSSYGYTF.

A note on this clone: The same CDR3 also results from other DNA sequences found in this sample. In nucleotides, the CDR3 is TGCGCCAGCAGCTCGGGCCCAAATCAGCCCCAGCATTTT. Its protein product is CASSSGPNQPQHF. The J gene is TRBJ1-5, the V gene TRBV5-1; no reliable D call. CDR1 SGHRS and CDR2 YFSETQ come from the germline V gene. The CDR3 spans 13 residues. Deletions cut 3 bases from V and 4 bases from J, with 8 bases between. Complete variable domain (other parts from reference TRBV5-1 and TRBJ1-5): KAGVTQTPRYLIKTRGQQVTLSCSPISGHRSVSWYQQTPGQGLQFLFEYFSETQRNKGNFPGRFSGRQFSNSRSEMNVSTLELGDSALYLCASSSGPNQPQHFGDGTRLSIL.

V and J are TRBV6-1 and TRBJ2-5, with TRBD1 matching over 8 bases. CDR1 is MNHNS and CDR2 is SASEGT in the germline V gene. The ends lost 6 bases at V and 1 base at J; junction bases unmatched: 7. The CDR3 runs 15 residues. CDR3 region: CASRAGGASQETQYF. DNA of the CDR3: TGTGCCAGCAGGGCAGGGGGCGCTTCCCAAGAGACCCAGTACTTC.

V is TRBV11-2 and J is TRBJ2-1; D is unclear. V dropped 3 bases and J dropped 0 bases, with 15 bases sitting between them. The CDR3 has 17 amino acids. The V gene's germline CDR1 is SGHAT and CDR2 FQNNGV. The DNA for the CDR3 is TGTGCCAGCAGCTTTAGCACCCACCGCAGCTCCTACAATGAGCAGTTCTTC. It codes for CASSFSTHRSSYNEQFF.

This clone appeared once. The chain recombines TRBV19 with TRBJ2-3; tentative D call: TRBD1 (5 bases). Germline values: CDR1 LNHDA, CDR2 SQIVND (reference sequence). The CDR3 sequence is 15 residues long. Trimming took 2 bases from V and 3 from J, leaving 12 bases between them. The CDR3 spells CASSIIRQGTDTQYF. In DNA form, the CDR3 reads TGTGCCAGTAGTATAATTCGGCAGGGAACAGATACGCAGTATTTT.

J is TRBJ2-1 and V is TRBV11-3, with 15 bases that match TRBD2. The CDR3 has 18 amino acids. The germline CDR1 and CDR2 sequences are SGHNT and YENEEA. Losses at the gene ends were 0 bases for V and 4 bases for J; bases not matched to a gene: 4. Written as DNA, the CDR3 is TGTGCCAGCAGCTTAGAGGGGACTAGCGGGAGGTTTTACAATGAGCAGTTCTTC. This codes for CASSLEGTSGRFYNEQFF.

This chain uses TRBV4-1 with TRBJ2-5; 7 bases agree with TRBD2. Looked up from germline, CDR1 is MGHRA and CDR2 is YSYEKL. J gave up 4 bases and V 3 bases, and 5 bases lay outside the gene matches. CDR3 length: 14 residues. The CDR3 DNA reads as TGCGCCAGCAGCCAGGGGAGGGCAGGAGAGACCCAGTACTTC. It specifies CASSQGRAGETQYF.

The rearrangement links TRBV5-1 to TRBJ1-1; 7 nucleotides align to TRBD1. The CDR3 spans 14 residues. Trimming at V came to 7 bases and at J to 5 bases, leaving 11 bases not matched to a gene. Germline V gene data show CDR1 as SGHRS and CDR2 as YFSETQ. CDR3 in amino acids: CASGQDRAKTEAFF. In DNA form, the CDR3 reads TGCGCCAGCGGACAAGACAGGGCCAAGACTGAAGCTTTCTTT.

V is TRBV27 and J is TRBJ1-1; 8 bases are a match to TRBD1. The V gene end was trimmed by 5 bases and the J gene end by 1 base; junction bases not matched to a gene: 6. The CDR3 covers 15 residues. Germline CDR1 MNHEY, CDR2 SMNVEV (reference sequence). CDR3 in DNA: TGTGCCAGCAGTACCCCGACAGGGGCGAACACTGAAGCTTTCTTT. This sequence encodes CASSTPTGANTEAFF.

This clone was seen more than once but under ten times. The chain couples TRBV11-3 to TRBJ2-1; possibly TRBD1 for D (6 bases). This CDR3 comprises 14 residues. V was trimmed by 5 bases and J by 1 base, leaving 9 bases between them. The germline gives CDR1 SGHNT, CDR2 YENEEA. The CDR3 is CASSRGGSYNEQFF. DNA of the CDR3: TGTGCCAGCAGCAGAGGGGGTTCCTACAATGAGCAGTTCTTC.

The chain couples TRBV9 to TRBJ2-7; 10 bases are a match to TRBD2. Trimming at V came to 0 bases and at J to 4 bases, leaving 4 bases not matched to a gene. The CDR3 length is 15 residues. Germline CDR1 SGDLS, CDR2 YYNGEE. The CDR3 is CASSVGTSGIYEQYF. CDR3 coding DNA: TGTGCCAGCAGCGTAGGCACTAGCGGGATATACGAGCAGTACTTC.

The chain has TRBV23-1 and TRBJ2-5; no reliable D call. TRBV23-1 is treated as an ORF (open reading frame) with a function not yet certain. The CDR3 extends over 14 amino acids. Trimming shortened V by 0 bases and J by 4 bases, and 9 bases separated the two germline ends. This chain's CDR3 is CASSQSSIPETQYF. The DNA of the CDR3 is TGCGCCAGCAGTCAATCTTCGATCCCAGAGACCCAGTACTTC.

The chain couples TRBV6-1 to TRBJ1-4; no definite D call. Trimming took off 1 base at V and 3 bases at J, with 12 bases between the two ends. This CDR3 spans 16 amino acids. Germline assignment: CDR1 MNHNS and CDR2 SASEGT. The CDR3 protein is CASSEEAPRPNEKLFF. The CDR3 DNA is TGTGCCAGCAGTGAAGAGGCCCCCCGCCCTAATGAAAAACTGTTTTTT.

V usage is TRBV7-9 and J usage is TRBJ1-5; D remains ambiguous. The CDR3 has 12 residues. With 5 bases removed from V and 12 bases from J, the gap between germline ends came to 14 bases. Germline-derived CDR1 and CDR2 are SEHNR and FQNEAQ (reference sequence). DNA of the CDR3: TGTGCCAGCAGCCCCACCTCCGAGGACCAGCATTTT. Its translation: CASSPTSEDQHF.

Remarks on this clone: The identical CDR3 is also encoded by other nucleotide sequences in the sample. This rearrangement joins TRBV5-1 to TRBJ2-1; D may be TRBD2 (6 bases). Germline assignment: CDR1 SGHRS and CDR2 YFSETQ. V dropped 4 bases and J dropped 0 bases, with 11 bases sitting between them. The CDR3 covers 15 residues. As DNA, the CDR3 is TGCGCCAGCAGCCGGGACTCCAACTCCTACAATGAGCAGTTCTTC. This codes for CASSRDSNSYNEQFF.

The rearrangement uses TRBV19 and TRBJ2-3, with D possibly TRBD1 on 5 matching bases. The CDR3 totals 16 residues. The germline V and J ends were trimmed by 4 bases and 2 bases, with 16 bases remaining between them. Germline V CDR1 and CDR2: LNHDA, SQIVND (reference sequence). CDR3 amino acids: CASSRGPTPPTDTQYF. CDR3 DNA: TGTGCCAGTAGTAGGGGCCCTACACCCCCCACAGATACGCAGTATTTT.

This clone has only one observation. V usage is TRBV11-2 and J usage is TRBJ2-1, with 10 bases matching TRBD2. The CDR3 length is 17 residues. The junction had 13 bases not matched to a gene; V was cut back by 4 bases and J by 7 bases. Germline CDR1 and CDR2: SGHAT and FQNNGV. The CDR3 DNA sequence: TGTGCCAGCAGCTCACGACCACCTAGCGGGAGTGGGAATGAGCAGTTCTTC. Residues: CASSSRPPSGSGNEQFF.

The chain has TRBV28 and TRBJ2-2; weak D call: TRBD1 (5 bases). V was shortened by 11 bases and J by 12 bases, with 22 bases between the two germline ends. From germline, CDR1 is MDHEN and CDR2 SYDVKM. This CDR3 is built from 13 residues. The CDR3 sequence: CAGWSRERAKLFF. The DNA of the CDR3 is TGTGCCGGGTGGAGCAGGGAAAGGGCCAAGCTGTTTTTT.

This chain connects TRBV7-9 to TRBJ2-7; 9 nucleotides match TRBD1. CDR1 and CDR2 (germline): SEHNR, FQNEAQ (reference sequence). The V segment lost 5 bases and the J segment 9 bases; nucleotides outside the gene matches: 17. CDR3 length: 16 amino acids. The DNA for the CDR3 is TGTGCCAGCAGCCGAAAGGACCCGGGACAGGGAGGAAGGCAGTACTTC. It is translated as CASSRKDPGQGGRQYF.

A few counts support this clone. The chain carries TRBV28 and TRBJ2-7; D gene unclear. From germline, CDR1 is MDHEN and CDR2 SYDVKM. CDR3 length: 12 amino acids. V dropped 10 bases and J dropped 2 bases, with 12 bases sitting between them. CDR3 coding DNA: TGTGCCACCAAGGGCCCTCCCTACGAGCAGTACTTC. Its protein product is CATKGPPYEQYF.